This entry lists 28 T cell receptor beta chains sequenced from one sample in a study of cytomegalovirus exposure and HLA in healthy donors. PCR employed 60 Vbeta and 13 Jbeta primers. The table came from immunoSEQ multiplex PCR; TCRdb's copy has only in-frame clones and leaves some out. The table records approximately 180,000 clones, more than 9.5% of them present only once. Sample: PBMCs. The receptors were gathered from a man aged 45-60 years in good health and CMV-seropositive.

This clone occurred a few times. This chain connects TRBV6-5 to TRBJ2-4; tentative D call: TRBD1 (6 bases). CDR1 and CDR2 from the germline V gene are MNHEY and SVGAGI. Trimming left V 8 bases short and J 5 bases short, with 7 bases between. The CDR3 contains 11 residues. The CDR3, as DNA: TGTGCCAGCTCAGGGGAAAACATTCAGTACTTC. Translating gives CASSGENIQYF.

The gene calls are TRBV27 and TRBJ2-1, with TRBD2 identical over 14 bases. This CDR3 has 15 amino acids. V lost 6 bases and J lost 9; bases outside the gene matches: 7. Germline loops: CDR1 MNHEY, CDR2 SMNVEV (reference sequence). DNA for the CDR3: TGTGCCAGCAGGCTGACTAGCGGGGGGGCCGGTGAGCAGTTCTTC. Translating gives CASRLTSGGAGEQFF.

CDR3 sequence reads: CASREPGQDYGYTF. CDR3 in DNA: TGTGCCAGCAGAGAACCCGGACAGGACTATGGCTACACCTTC. This chain links TRBV28 with TRBJ1-2, with 7 bases lining up with TRBD1. J lost 3 bases, V lost 6 bases, and 7 bases had no gene match. The CDR3 length is 14 residues. CDR1 MDHEN and CDR2 SYDVKM come from the germline V gene.

The chain combines TRBV9 with TRBJ2-1, with 8 positions matching TRBD2. V was pared by 4 bases and J by 1 base, with 4 bases of the junction left unmatched. The length of the CDR3 is 15 residues. Germline CDR1 is SGDLS and CDR2 is YYNGEE. The CDR3 sequence is CASSPSGGSYNEQFF. The CDR3 DNA reads TGTGCCAGCAGCCCGAGCGGGGGATCCTACAATGAGCAGTTCTTC.

The rearrangement uses TRBV30 and TRBJ1-2; D possibly corresponds to TRBD1 (5 bases). This CDR3 has 13 amino acids. The germline CDR1 and CDR2 sequences are GTSNPN and SVGIG (reference sequence). Trimming removed 1 base at V and 2 bases at J, with 8 bases between. The CDR3 region has the DNA TGTGCCTGGAGTGGGGCAGGGAACTATGGCTACACCTTC. Translation: CAWSGAGNYGYTF.

This clone was seen only a few times. This chain connects TRBV4-1 to TRBJ1-1; D is undetermined. The CDR3 length is 12 residues. Germline values: CDR1 MGHRA, CDR2 YSYEKL. V gave up 0 bases and J gave up 9 bases, with 8 bases separating them. In DNA, the CDR3 is TGCGCCAGCAGCCAAGATGGACTGAAAGCTTTCTTT. This translates into CASSQDGLKAFF.

The V call is TRBV19, the J call TRBJ1-5; 7 bases agree with TRBD1. Germline loops: CDR1 LNHDA, CDR2 SQIVND (reference sequence). The CDR3 covers 16 residues. V was clipped by 3 bases and J by 2 bases; unmatched bases: 7. This CDR3 reads CASSMGTGVGNQPQHF. Written as DNA, the CDR3 is TGTGCCAGTAGTATGGGAACAGGGGTTGGCAATCAGCCCCAGCATTTT.

The genes are TRBV5-6 and TRBJ1-1; tentatively, D is TRBD1 (5 bases). There are 15 residues in the CDR3. CDR1 and CDR2 from the germline V gene are SGHDT and YYEEEE. V lost 3 bases to trimming and J lost 0 bases, with 12 bases between them. DNA for the CDR3: TGTGCCAGCAGCTGGACCGGGACTTTGAACACTGAAGCTTTCTTT. Translated: CASSWTGTLNTEAFF.

The chain combines TRBV28 with TRBJ1-5; D may be TRBD1 (5 bases). The ends were cut back, 5 bases at V and 5 bases at J, with 10 bases in the middle. Germline-derived CDR1 and CDR2 are MDHEN and SYDVKM. The CDR3 covers 13 residues. Here the CDR3 DNA reads TGTGCCAGCAGTCCCTTACAGGATCAGCCCCAGCATTTT. This translates into CASSPLQDQPQHF. Full variable domain (rest looked up from reference TRBV28 and TRBJ1-5): DVKVTQSSRYLVKRTGEKVFLECVQDMDHENMFWYRQDPGLGLRLIYFSYDVKMKEKGDIPEGYSVSREKKERFSLILESASTNQTSMYLCASSPLQDQPQHFGDGTRLSIL.

This clone has only a few counts. The chain links TRBV30 to TRBJ2-1; D possibly corresponds to TRBD1 (6 bases). This CDR3 is 14 amino acids long. Deletions cut 3 bases from V and 3 bases from J, with 12 bases between. The V gene's germline CDR1 is GTSNPN and CDR2 SVGIG (reference sequence). This CDR3 reads CAWSPTGGYNEQFF. Written as DNA, the CDR3 is TGTGCCTGGAGCCCGACAGGAGGCTACAATGAGCAGTTCTTC.

In its sample, this clone was seen a few times. This rearrangement joins TRBV4-1 to TRBJ1-2; 8 nucleotides match TRBD1. CDR3 length: 17 residues. Trimming at V came to 3 bases and at J to 1 base, leaving 10 bases not matched to a gene. Germline values: CDR1 MGHRA, CDR2 YSYEKL. This chain's CDR3 is CASSHLGGTGRNYGYTF. CDR3 sequence (DNA): TGCGCCAGCAGCCACCTAGGGGGGACAGGCCGTAACTATGGCTACACCTTC.

Points on this clone: A read error may account for a junction end that differs from germline. This sequence joins TRBV18 and TRBJ1-2; 9 positions match TRBD1. Per the germline V gene, CDR1 is KGHSH and CDR2 is LQKENI. This CDR3 contains 14 residues. CDR3 in amino acids: CASSKDRGNYGSTF. The CDR3 coding sequence is TGTGCCAGCTCAAAGGACAGGGGTAACTATGGCTCCACCTTC.

The table lists this clone with a few counts. For the CDR3, the DNA is TGTGCCAGCAGTTTAAACGGTCATAGCAATCAGCCCCAGCATTTT. This codes for CASSLNGHSNQPQHF. The chain recombines TRBV27 with TRBJ1-5; no firm D call. CDR3 size: 15 residues. Germline values: CDR1 MNHEY, CDR2 SMNVEV (reference sequence). Trimming removed 2 bases at V and 0 bases at J, with 8 bases between.

A few counts support this clone. The gene calls are TRBV7-2 and TRBJ2-5, with D tentatively TRBD1 (5 bases). The CDR3 runs 11 residues. CDR1 and CDR2 (germline): SGHTA, FQGNSA. Trimming pared 5 bases from V and 7 bases from J, leaving 8 bases between. The CDR3 region has the DNA TGTGCCAGCAGCCAAAGGGGGACCCAGTACTTC. Translating gives CASSQRGTQYF.

The chain carries TRBV5-4 and TRBJ1-2, with 7 positions matching TRBD1. The CDR3 is made up of 14 amino acids. V shed 4 bases, J shed 3 bases, and the junction held 6 bases outside the gene matches. CDR1 and CDR2 from the germline V gene are SGHNT and YYREEE (reference sequence). The CDR3 nucleotides are TGTGCCAGCAGCAGAACAGGGGAGGACTATGGCTACACCTTC. It is translated as CASSRTGEDYGYTF.

A few counts support this clone. The V and J genes are TRBV25-1 and TRBJ2-7, with TRBD1 identical over 7 bases. CDR1 and CDR2 from the germline V gene are MGHDK and SYGVNS. Trimming cost V 4 bases and J 6 bases; bases outside gene matches: 6. The CDR3 contains 13 residues. CDR3 sequence reads: CASSAPGGGEQYV. CDR3 nucleotides: TGTGCCAGCAGTGCTCCAGGGGGTGGCGAGCAGTACGTC.

This chain links TRBV5-1 with TRBJ2-5, with D possibly TRBD1 on 6 matching bases. Trimming left V 4 bases short and J 1 base short, with 11 bases between. The CDR3 is 14 amino acids. Germline CDR1 SGHRS, CDR2 YFSETQ. This chain's CDR3 is CASSAGTSQETQYF. In DNA, the CDR3 is TGCGCCAGCAGCGCCGGGACATCCCAAGAGACCCAGTACTTC.

The V and J genes are TRBV18 and TRBJ1-4, with D maybe TRBD1 (6 bases). The V gene lost 2 bases and the J gene lost 7 bases, with 17 bases spanning the gap. CDR3 length equals 16 residues. Per the germline V gene, CDR1 is KGHSH and CDR2 is LQKENI. CDR3 DNA: TGTGCCAGCTCACCAACCGCCGGGACAAGGGGTGAAAAACTGTTTTTT. This sequence encodes CASSPTAGTRGEKLFF.

The chain is built from TRBV7-2 and TRBJ1-2; D gene ambiguous. V was cut by 5 bases and J by 2 bases, with 18 bases left in between. Germline V gene data show CDR1 as SGHTA and CDR2 as FQGNSA. The CDR3 is 16 amino acids. As DNA, the CDR3 is TGTGCCAGCAGCCGAGACATGGATACTGGCAACTATGGCTACACCTTC. It codes for CASSRDMDTGNYGYTF.

This clone was seen more than once but under ten times. This sequence joins TRBV5-6 and TRBJ2-2, with TRBD2 identical over 8 bases. This CDR3 is built from 17 residues. Trimming at V came to 4 bases and at J to 7 bases, leaving 15 bases not matched to a gene. CDR1 and CDR2 from the germline V gene are SGHDT and YYEEEE. The DNA of the CDR3 is TGTGCCAGCAGCCTCCCCAAAGCCGGGACTAGAGTCGGGGAGCTGTTTTTT. Its translation: CASSLPKAGTRVGELFF.

The chain joins TRBV19 to TRBJ1-5; TRBD1 aligns across 9 bases. V was clipped by 8 bases and J by 6 bases; unmatched bases: 11. This CDR3 is 15 amino acids long. The germline gives CDR1 LNHDA, CDR2 SQIVND (reference sequence). This chain's CDR3 is CASVRPGQGRQPQHF. The DNA for the CDR3 is TGTGCCAGTGTCCGACCGGGACAGGGACGTCAGCCCCAGCATTTT.

The rearrangement uses TRBV7-2 and TRBJ2-2, with 7 nucleotides matching TRBD2. The J segment lost 3 bases and the V segment lost 5 bases, leaving 12 bases of the junction unmatched. The CDR3 has 17 residues. CDR1 and CDR2 (germline): SGHTA, FQGNSA. CDR3 DNA sequence: TGTGCCAGCAGCCACGTGTGGGCTAGCGGTTACACCGGGGAGCTGTTTTTT. It encodes CASSHVWASGYTGELFF.

This clone came up a few times. The chain couples TRBV7-2 to TRBJ2-3, with D maybe TRBD1 (5 bases). V dropped 1 base and J dropped 4 bases, with 6 bases sitting between them. The CDR3 loop spans 13 amino acids. Germline V lookup: CDR1 SGHTA, CDR2 FQGNSA. CDR3 protein: CASSLGGADTQYF. In nucleotides, the CDR3 is TGTGCCAGCAGCTTAGGGGGCGCAGATACGCAGTATTTT.

This clone turned up a few times. V is TRBV9 and J is TRBJ2-5; weak D call: TRBD1 (6 bases). Germline values: CDR1 SGDLS, CDR2 YYNGEE. Trimming took 3 bases from V and 5 from J, leaving 14 bases between them. This CDR3 comprises 14 residues. For the CDR3, the DNA is TGTGCCAGCAGCGAAAGCAGGGGCCGGGAGACCCAGTACTTC. Encoded protein: CASSESRGRETQYF.

This sequence joins TRBV19 and TRBJ2-2; D ambiguous. The CDR3 covers 13 residues. V dropped 0 bases and J dropped 6 bases, with 5 bases sitting between them. Germline CDR1 is LNHDA and CDR2 is SQIVND (reference sequence). CDR3 sequence reads: CASSIDGAGELFF. CDR3 in DNA: TGTGCCAGTAGTATAGACGGAGCCGGGGAGCTGTTTTTT.

This clone was seen only a few times. The chain uses TRBV5-1 and TRBJ1-2; 7 nucleotides align to TRBD1. The CDR3 loop spans 14 amino acids. CDR1 is SGHRS, CDR2 YFSETQ, per germline. V was clipped by 0 bases and J by 5 bases; unmatched bases: 4. CDR3 in amino acids: CASSLDQGGYGYTF. The CDR3 DNA is TGCGCCAGCAGCTTGGATCAGGGGGGTTATGGCTACACCTTC.

The rearrangement uses TRBV5-6 and TRBJ2-5; 14 nucleotides match TRBD2. Germline CDR1 and CDR2: SGHDT and YYEEEE. The CDR3 consists of 15 residues. The V and J ends lost 4 bases and 5 bases, in that order; junction bases with no gene match: 4. The CDR3 sequence is CASSLTSGGVETQYF. DNA for the CDR3: TGTGCCAGCAGCCTGACTAGCGGGGGGGTTGAGACCCAGTACTTC.

The chain is built from TRBV30 and TRBJ2-2; TRBD1 might be the D (5 bases). V was trimmed by 0 bases and J by 4 bases, leaving 6 bases between them. The CDR3 is 13 amino acids. Germline V lookup: CDR1 GTSNPN, CDR2 SVGIG (reference sequence). CDR3 sequence: CAWSVRGTGELFF. CDR3 DNA: TGTGCCTGGAGTGTAAGGGGCACCGGGGAGCTGTTTTTT.